Below, 15 T cell receptor beta chains from the same sample are listed, as sequenced in a study of technical replicates of blood from a handful of donors. Sequencing used immunoSEQ multiplex PCR; TCRdb keeps in-frame clones, though not all of them. The sample has under 90,000 clones, about 96% seen once. Sequencing was performed on T cells isolated from PBMCs. All receptors come from a human donor in good health.

The chain recombines TRBV29-1 with TRBJ2-3; 8 bases map to TRBD2. Germline CDR1 reads SQVTM; CDR2 reads ANQGSEA. With V trimmed by 7 bases and J by 2 bases, 5 bases remained unmatched. The CDR3 runs 13 residues. The chain's CDR3 is CSASAGATDTQYF. CDR3 in DNA: TGCAGCGCATCAGCGGGGGCCACAGATACGCAGTATTTT.

The chain joins TRBV4-1 to TRBJ1-5; 9 bases line up with TRBD1. CDR3 length: 18 amino acids. Germline V gene data show CDR1 as MGHRA and CDR2 as YSYEKL. Trimming removed 0 bases from V and 7 bases from J; junction bases left unmatched: 13. CDR3 bases: TGCGCCAGCAGCCAAGATTGGCTACAAGACAGGGGGGGACAGCCCCAGCATTTT. Translated: CASSQDWLQDRGGQPQHF.

CDR3 residues: CASSQDGQGASGYTF. CDR3 nucleotides: TGTGCCAGCAGCCAAGACGGACAGGGGGCGTCCGGCTACACCTTC. V usage is TRBV4-2 and J usage is TRBJ1-2, with 11 bases matching TRBD1. J gave up 8 bases and V 0 bases, and 5 bases lay outside the gene matches. The CDR3 runs 15 residues. The V gene's germline CDR1 is LGHNA and CDR2 YNFKEQ.

The chain recombines TRBV19 with TRBJ2-7; the match to TRBD2 covers 12 bases. The CDR3 is 16 amino acids. The V gene's germline CDR1 is LNHDA and CDR2 SQIVND (reference sequence). V lost 4 bases to trimming and J lost 2 bases; unmatched junction nucleotides: 6. The CDR3 protein is CASSTLTSGRTYEQYF. CDR3 coding DNA: TGTGCCAGTAGTACCTTAACTAGCGGGAGGACCTACGAGCAGTACTTC.

The chain joins TRBV6-5 to TRBJ1-5; maybe TRBD1 (6 bases). CDR3 length equals 13 residues. Between the trimmed V and J ends, which lost 6 bases and 3 bases, there was a span of 9 bases. Germline values: CDR1 MNHEY, CDR2 SVGAGI. DNA of the CDR3: TGTGCCAGCAGCGGACAGTTCAATCAGCCCCAGCATTTT. It translates to CASSGQFNQPQHF.

This chain uses TRBV19 with TRBJ1-1; D call uncertain. The V gene's germline CDR1 is LNHDA and CDR2 SQIVND (reference sequence). V dropped 3 bases and J dropped 1 base, with 12 bases sitting between them. The CDR3 totals 15 residues. CDR3 residues: CASSMAPGGNTEAFF. CDR3 DNA: TGTGCCAGTAGTATGGCCCCAGGAGGGAACACTGAAGCTTTCTTT.

The chain links TRBV6-1 to TRBJ1-3, with D hard to call. Germline lookup yields CDR1 MNHNS and CDR2 SASEGT. V lost 8 bases to trimming and J lost 0 bases, with 8 bases between them. The CDR3 sequence is 13 residues long. CDR3 coding DNA: TGTGCCAGCCGACCAGGCTCTGGAAACACCATATATTTT. Protein: CASRPGSGNTIYF.

DNA of the CDR3: TGTGCCAGCAGGGGGGGACTCAGGATACAAGAGACCCAGTACTTC. As protein: CASRGGLRIQETQYF. The chain uses TRBV2 and TRBJ2-5; weak D call: TRBD2 (6 bases). Germline values: CDR1 SNHLY, CDR2 FYNNEI. Trimming removed 6 bases from V and 2 bases from J, with 16 bases in between. This CDR3 contains 15 residues. The complete variable domain, with remaining parts taken from reference TRBV2 and TRBJ2-5, reads EPEVTQTPSHQVTQMGQEVILRCVPISNHLYFYWYRQILGQKVEFLVSFYNNEISEKSEIFDDQFSVERPDGSNFTLKIRSTKLEDSAMYFCASRGGLRIQETQYFGPGTRLLVL.

The chain joins TRBV5-4 to TRBJ2-7; D uncertain. Germline V CDR1 and CDR2: SGHNT, YYREEE (reference sequence). Trimming left V 3 bases short and J 7 bases short, with 20 bases between. This CDR3 is 15 amino acids long. The CDR3 DNA follows: TGTGCCAGCAGCTCCTCCCCCTTGGGCGCTGGGGAGCAGTACTTC. This translates into CASSSSPLGAGEQYF.

The chain uses TRBV2 and TRBJ1-3, with D uncertain. Looked up from germline, CDR1 is SNHLY and CDR2 is FYNNEI. The CDR3 is 16 amino acids. Trimming removed 9 bases from V and 0 bases from J, with 18 bases in between. The CDR3 sequence: CASMEILISSGNTIYF. The CDR3 DNA reads TGTGCCAGTATGGAGATCCTCATTTCCTCTGGAAACACCATATATTTT.

This clone was seen a few times. The chain is built from TRBV7-9 and TRBJ1-1, with 9 bases matching TRBD1. The V segment lost 5 bases and the J segment 6 bases; nucleotides outside the gene matches: 1. Germline V lookup: CDR1 SEHNR, CDR2 FQNEAQ (reference sequence). The length of the CDR3 is 12 residues. The CDR3 sequence is CASSDRGAEAFF. The CDR3 bases are TGTGCCAGCAGCGACAGGGGGGCTGAAGCTTTCTTT.

The CDR3 DNA follows: TGTGCCATCAGTGAGTCGACGGGGGAAAACACCATATATTTT. Encoded protein: CAISESTGENTIYF. The V gene is TRBV10-3, the J gene TRBJ1-3; D may be TRBD1 (5 bases). In germline, CDR1 is ENHRY, CDR2 SYGVKD. This CDR3 has 14 amino acids. Trimming removed 0 bases from V and 6 bases from J, with 9 bases in between.

The rearrangement joins TRBV28 to TRBJ2-7; possible D gene TRBD2, 6 bases. Per germline, CDR1 MDHEN and CDR2 SYDVKM. The CDR3 sequence is 14 residues long. Trimming shortened V by 9 bases and J by 3 bases, and 18 bases separated the two germline ends. CDR3 nucleotides: TGTGCCAGTTGCTTAGGTAGCGGAATCTACGAGCAGTACTTC. Its translation is CASCLGSGIYEQYF.

The rearrangement uses TRBV11-2 and TRBJ2-3; the D gene is possibly TRBD2 (6 bases). V was trimmed by 5 bases and J by 0 bases, leaving 15 bases between them. This CDR3 has 16 amino acids. Germline V gene data show CDR1 as SGHAT and CDR2 as FQNNGV. CDR3 sequence: CASSLGRGTSTDTQYF. The CDR3 DNA sequence: TGTGCCAGCAGCCTGGGGCGGGGAACTAGCACAGATACGCAGTATTTT. Combining the CDR3 with reference TRBV11-2 and TRBJ2-3 gives the whole variable domain EAGVAQSPRYKIIEKRQSVAFWCNPISGHATLYWYQQILGQGPKLLIQFQNNGVVDDSQLPKDRFSAERLKGVDSTLKIQPAKLEDSAVYLCASSLGRGTSTDTQYFGPGTRLTVL.

The V call is TRBV10-1, the J call TRBJ2-5; 7 nucleotides agree with TRBD1. J lost 4 bases, V lost 4 bases, and 6 bases had no gene match. The germline V gene encodes CDR1 WNHNN and CDR2 SYGVQD (reference sequence). This CDR3 comprises 14 residues. CDR3 sequence reads: CASSGGGRGETQYF. In nucleotides, the CDR3 is TGCGCCAGCAGTGGAGGGGGCCGGGGAGAGACCCAGTACTTC.